This TCR beta chain was retrieved from a study of prognosis after radiotherapy for stage I lung cancer. Background on the study: In this cohort, every patient with non-small cell lung cancer was regarded as medically inoperable. Following radiotherapy, four patients went on to present distant metastases at a median of around seven months, and roughly 15 exhibited no significant progression.

By two-round multiplex PCR, the TCR beta CDR3 was amplified from genomic DNA. The first PCR round targeted every TRBV and TRBJ gene with specific primers. Using its own MiXCR run on the multiplex PCR reads, TCRdb lists one record per CDR3 protein. The table records about 14,000 distinct CDR3 sequences, 25% to 30% of them present only once. The CDR3 contains 16 residues. The germline gives CDR1 LGHDT, CDR2 YNNKEL (reference sequence). This clonotype was detected only once. The germline gene is not matched at one end of the junction; a read error may be the cause. This sequence originates from a donor over 45 with non-small cell lung cancer. V usage is TRBV3-1 and J usage is TRBJ1-1, with a tentative D call TRBD1 (6 bases). The sample here was PBMCs, taken before or after stereotactic body radiation therapy (not recorded which). The CDR3 loop is CDSSRRGTMKNTEAFF. The DNA for the CDR3 is TGTGACAGCAGCCGGCGCGGGACAATGAAAAACACTGAAGCTTTCTTT. Combining the CDR3 with reference TRBV3-1 and TRBJ1-1 gives the whole variable domain DTAVSQTPKYLVTQMGNDKSIKCEQNLGHDTMYWYKQDSKKFLKIMFSYNNKELIINETVPNRFSPKSPDKAHLNLHINSLELGDSAVYFCDSSRRGTMKNTEAFFGQGTRLTVV.